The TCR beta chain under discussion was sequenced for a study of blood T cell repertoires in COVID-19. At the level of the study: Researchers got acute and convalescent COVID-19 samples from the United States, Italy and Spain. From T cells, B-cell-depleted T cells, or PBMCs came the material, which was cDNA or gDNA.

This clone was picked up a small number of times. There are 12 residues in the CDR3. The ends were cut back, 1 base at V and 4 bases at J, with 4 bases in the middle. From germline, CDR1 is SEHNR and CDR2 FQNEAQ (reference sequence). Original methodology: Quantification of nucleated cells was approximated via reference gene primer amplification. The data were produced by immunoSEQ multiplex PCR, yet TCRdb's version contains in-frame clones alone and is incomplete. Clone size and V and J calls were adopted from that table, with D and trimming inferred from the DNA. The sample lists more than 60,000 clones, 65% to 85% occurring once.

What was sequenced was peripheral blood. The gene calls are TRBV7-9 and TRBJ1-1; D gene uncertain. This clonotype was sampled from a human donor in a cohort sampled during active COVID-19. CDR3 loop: CASSLGLTEAFF. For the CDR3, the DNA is TGTGCCAGCAGCTTAGGACTCACTGAAGCTTTCTTT. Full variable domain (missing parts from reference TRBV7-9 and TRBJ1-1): DTGVSQNPRHKITKRGQNVTFRCDPISEHNRLYWYRQTLGQGPEFLTYFQNEAQLEKSRLLSDRFSAERPKGSFSTLEIQRTEQGDSAMYLCASSLGLTEAFFGQGTRLTVV.